This TCR beta chain comes out of a study of CD8+CD57+ T cells in acquired aplastic anemia. Across the study: DNA recovered from sorted CD4+ and CD8+ cells had a mean of about 3 ug. Where healthy donors were concerned, CD4+ cells averaged roughly 11 million reads. Whole-study results and caveats: The CD8+ Simpson's diversity of patients and controls was not significantly different. Overlapping CD8+ CDR3 repertoires of patients and controls contained around 30 shared sequences.

Both TCR beta VDJ combination and CDR3 sequence profiling were carried out. Genomic DNA was the template for this profiling. One entry per CDR3 protein, called by TCRdb with MiXCR from the reads. The sample lists roughly 150,000 distinct CDR3 sequences, just under 45% occurring once. Turning to this clonotype: Its cognate antigen is unknown.

CDR1 and CDR2 from the germline V gene are WNHNN and SYGVQD (reference sequence). This CDR3 is built from 17 residues. The junction had 8 bases not matched to a gene; V was cut back by 4 bases and J by 1 base. The sequenced material came from sorted CD4+, CD8+, or CD8+CD57+ T cells (not recorded which) from PBMCs. The TCR was taken from a human donor in good health. The chain links TRBV10-1 to TRBJ1-5; 9 nucleotides match TRBD1. In nucleotides, the CDR3 is TGCGCCAGCAGTGTCTGGACAGGGGATGAGAGCAATCAGCCCCAGCATTTT. This encodes CASSVWTGDESNQPQHF.